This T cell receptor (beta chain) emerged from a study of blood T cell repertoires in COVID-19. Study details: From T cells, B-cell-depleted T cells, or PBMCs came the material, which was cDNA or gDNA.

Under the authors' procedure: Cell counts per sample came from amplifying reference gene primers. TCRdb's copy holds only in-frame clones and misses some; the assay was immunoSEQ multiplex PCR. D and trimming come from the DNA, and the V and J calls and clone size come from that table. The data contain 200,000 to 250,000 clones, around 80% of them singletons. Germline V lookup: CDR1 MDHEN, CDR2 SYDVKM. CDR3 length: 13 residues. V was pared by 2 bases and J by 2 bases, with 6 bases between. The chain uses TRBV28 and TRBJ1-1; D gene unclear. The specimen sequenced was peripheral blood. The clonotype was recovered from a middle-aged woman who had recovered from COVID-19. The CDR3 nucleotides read TGTGCCAGCAGTTTACCAGATAACACTGAAGCTTTCTTT. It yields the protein CASSLPDNTEAFF.